This T cell receptor beta chain is from a study of blood T cells in healthy people across ages. Study-level points and caveats: Per-million-T-cell TCR beta diversity fell roughly linearly with age.

There are 14 residues in the CDR3. Germline CDR1 reads MNHEY; CDR2 reads SVGEGT. Trimming pared 8 bases from V and 6 bases from J, leaving 17 bases between. Each sample provided at least 5 micrograms of extracted total RNA. With respect to this clonotype: No antigen is known for it.

Combining a sample-barcoded 5' primer with a J-beta primer mix, a second PCR ran for roughly 6 to 11 cycles. With 12 random nucleotides, a template-switch adaptor tagged each individual cDNA molecule. Each CDR3 protein gets one entry after TCRdb re-called the 5' RACE reads with MiXCR. The data contain 790,000 or so distinct CDR3 sequences, around 45% of them singletons. The specimen sequenced was blood. The chain joins TRBV6-2 or TRBV6-3 to TRBJ1-5; maybe TRBD1 (5 bases). This clonotype was sampled from an elderly man in good health. CDR3 sequence: CASSAGSLFQPQHF. CDR3 sequence (DNA): TGTGCCAGCTCGGCAGGGTCGCTTTTTCAGCCCCAGCATTTT.